These 17 T cell receptor beta chains were all obtained from the same sample, sequenced in a study of vaccination effects on CD4 cells after COVID-19. Following an approximately ten-day culture, CD4+ T cells were purified. What these receptors recognize is not known. Repertoires were generated with immunoSEQ multiplex PCR, while TCRdb's copy carries only in-frame clones and drops some. The table lists under 50,000 clones, about 75% of them singletons. The sample in question was CD4+ T cells from PBMCs cultured without peptide, obtained before COVID-19 vaccination. The source of these receptors is a human donor who had a prior SARS-CoV-2 infection.

V usage is TRBV29-1 and J usage is TRBJ1-4; 9 nucleotides agree with TRBD1. The germline V gene encodes CDR1 SQVTM and CDR2 ANQGSEA. This CDR3 spans 15 amino acids. Trimming removed 4 bases from V and 3 bases from J; junction bases left unmatched: 6. The CDR3 DNA is TGCAGCGTTGGTGGGACAGGGTTTTCTAATGAAAAACTGTTTTTT. Protein sequence: CSVGGTGFSNEKLFF. Variable domain in full (rest from reference TRBV29-1 and TRBJ1-4): SAVISQKPSRDICQRGTSLTIQCQVDSQVTMMFWYRQQPGQSLTLIATANQGSEATYESGFVIDKFPISRPNLTFSTLTVSNMSPEDSSIYLCSVGGTGFSNEKLFFGSGTQLSVL.

V gene TRBV4-1 combines with J gene TRBJ2-2, with no clear D. Germline CDR1 reads MGHRA; CDR2 reads YSYEKL. V gave up 1 base and J gave up 8 bases, with 23 bases separating them. The CDR3 is 18 amino acids. The CDR3 is CASSQVGRGPFLIGELFF. For the CDR3, the DNA is TGCGCCAGCAGCCAAGTGGGCAGAGGTCCGTTCCTTATTGGGGAGCTGTTTTTT.

This chain connects TRBV29-1 to TRBJ1-5; TRBD1 agrees at 7 bases. The length of the CDR3 is 12 residues. Germline trimming cut 7 bases from V and 5 bases from J; bases unmatched to any gene: 5. CDR1 is SQVTM, CDR2 ANQGSEA, per germline. The CDR3 DNA reads TGCAGCGCGGGACAGATTGATCAGCCCCAGCATTTT. It specifies CSAGQIDQPQHF.

This clone was detected only once. V gene TRBV9 combines with J gene TRBJ2-5, with D maybe TRBD2 (5 bases). The germline gives CDR1 SGDLS, CDR2 YYNGEE. Between the trimmed V and J ends, which lost 0 bases and 6 bases, there was a span of 12 bases. The CDR3 totals 14 residues. The CDR3 loop is CASSVDGVEKTQYF. In DNA, the CDR3 is TGTGCCAGCAGCGTAGACGGGGTAGAAAAGACCCAGTACTTC.

DNA for the CDR3: TGTGCCAGCAGCCCGAGTAGTCGAGCGGATTACGAGCAGTACTTC. It codes for CASSPSSRADYEQYF. V gene TRBV7-2 combines with J gene TRBJ2-7; possibly TRBD2 for D (5 bases). Germline V CDR1 and CDR2: SGHTA, FQGNSA. The CDR3 is 15 residues long. Deletions cut 5 bases from V and 4 bases from J, with 18 bases between.

V is TRBV25-1 and J is TRBJ1-2; 10 bases align to TRBD1. Germline V gives CDR1 MGHDK, CDR2 SYGVNS. V gave up 6 bases and J gave up 6 bases; unmatched junction bases: 7. The CDR3 has 14 amino acids. CDR3 DNA sequence: TGTGCCAGCAGAAGGACAGGGGGACAAGATGGCTACACCTTC. Amino acids: CASRRTGGQDGYTF.

This rearrangement joins TRBV7-2 to TRBJ2-6, with D unclear. Trimming stripped 5 bases from V and 1 base from J, with 18 bases between. Germline CDR1 and CDR2: SGHTA and FQGNSA. The CDR3 consists of 18 residues. Written as DNA, the CDR3 is TGTGCCAGCAGCCAAGTCGGGCTTTGGGGTTCTGGGGCCAACGTCCTGACTTTC. Its protein is CASSQVGLWGSGANVLTF.

This rearrangement joins TRBV7-9 to TRBJ2-7, with 7 bases that match TRBD1. Germline V lookup: CDR1 SEHNR, CDR2 FQNEAQ (reference sequence). J lost 2 bases, V lost 4 bases, and 11 bases had no gene match. This CDR3 spans 16 amino acids. The CDR3 spells CASSSSEEGGAYEQYF. Here the CDR3 DNA reads TGTGCCAGCAGCTCGTCCGAAGAAGGGGGCGCCTACGAGCAGTACTTC.

The rearrangement joins TRBV4-1 to TRBJ2-5; maybe TRBD2 (5 bases). V lost 4 bases, J lost 0 bases, and 12 bases lay in between. Germline-derived CDR1 and CDR2 are MGHRA and YSYEKL. The CDR3 is made up of 15 amino acids. This CDR3 reads CASSRVVANQETQYF. CDR3 coding DNA: TGCGCCAGCAGCCGAGTGGTAGCGAACCAAGAGACCCAGTACTTC.

The genes are TRBV5-4 and TRBJ2-7, with D possibly matching TRBD2 (6 bases). The CDR3 totals 14 residues. Germline lookup yields CDR1 SGHNT and CDR2 YYREEE (reference sequence). Trimming took off 0 bases at V and 5 bases at J, with 12 bases between the two ends. The CDR3 nucleotides read TGTGCCAGCAGCTTGGGGGGGGTTCCGGACGAGCAGTACTTC. This gives the protein CASSLGGVPDEQYF.

This clone was observed a single time. The rearrangement uses TRBV18 and TRBJ1-2; TRBD1 is a possible D gene (6 bases). Germline CDR1 and CDR2: KGHSH and LQKENI. This CDR3 spans 16 amino acids. V lost 6 bases and J lost 5, with 22 bases in between. The CDR3 here is CASSFGQPDPLYGYTF. For the CDR3, the DNA is TGTGCCAGCTCTTTCGGACAGCCTGATCCCCTATATGGCTACACCTTC.

V usage is TRBV11-3 and J usage is TRBJ2-7; D call uncertain. Germline CDR1 and CDR2: SGHNT and YENEEA. The CDR3 covers 16 residues. V lost 0 bases and J 5 bases, leaving 17 bases between the germline ends. DNA of the CDR3: TGTGCCAGCAGCTTAGATAAGCGAGGAGCCACGCACGAGCAGTACTTC. This gives the protein CASSLDKRGATHEQYF.

Here the CDR3 reads CASSLEAHLDQPQHF. DNA of the CDR3: TGTGCCAGCAGCTTAGAGGCTCACTTAGATCAGCCCCAGCATTTT. The chain recombines TRBV7-2 with TRBJ1-5; D not certain. The CDR3 sequence is 15 residues long. V was clipped by 1 base and J by 5 bases, with 12 bases between them. Germline V gene lookup returns CDR1 SGHTA and CDR2 FQGNSA.

This clone was detected a few times. The chain links TRBV6-4 to TRBJ1-6; D possibly corresponds to TRBD1 (5 bases). This CDR3 is built from 13 residues. Germline CDR1 MRHNA, CDR2 SNTAGT. Trimming cost V 6 bases and J 9 bases, with 12 bases left between them. CDR3 region: CASSGRRGSPLHF. CDR3 in DNA: TGTGCCAGCAGCGGTAGGAGGGGTTCACCCCTCCACTTT.

The chain carries TRBV18 and TRBJ2-7; TRBD2 is a possible D gene (6 bases). Germline V gene data show CDR1 as KGHSH and CDR2 as LQKENI. This CDR3 contains 15 residues. With 5 bases removed from V and 0 bases from J, the gap between germline ends came to 14 bases. CDR3 residues: CASSTGGDLSYEQYF. CDR3 nucleotides: TGTGCCAGCTCAACGGGCGGGGACCTCTCCTACGAGCAGTACTTC.

Only a few counts were recorded for this clone. This rearrangement joins TRBV19 to TRBJ1-2; the match to TRBD1 covers 10 bases. The V segment lost 7 bases and the J segment 5 bases; nucleotides outside the gene matches: 13. This CDR3 contains 16 residues. Germline-derived CDR1 and CDR2 are LNHDA and SQIVND (reference sequence). CDR3 amino acids: CASNPGTGVLGYGYTF. CDR3 in DNA: TGTGCCAGTAACCCCGGGACAGGGGTTTTAGGGTATGGCTACACCTTC.

The chain links TRBV18 to TRBJ1-2, with TRBD1 identical over 7 bases. CDR3 size: 14 residues. CDR1 is KGHSH, CDR2 LQKENI, per germline. The ends lost 4 bases at V and 1 base at J; junction bases unmatched: 3. CDR3 nucleotide sequence: TGTGCCAGCTCACGCCGGGACAGTAACTATGGCTACACCTTC. Translation gives CASSRRDSNYGYTF.